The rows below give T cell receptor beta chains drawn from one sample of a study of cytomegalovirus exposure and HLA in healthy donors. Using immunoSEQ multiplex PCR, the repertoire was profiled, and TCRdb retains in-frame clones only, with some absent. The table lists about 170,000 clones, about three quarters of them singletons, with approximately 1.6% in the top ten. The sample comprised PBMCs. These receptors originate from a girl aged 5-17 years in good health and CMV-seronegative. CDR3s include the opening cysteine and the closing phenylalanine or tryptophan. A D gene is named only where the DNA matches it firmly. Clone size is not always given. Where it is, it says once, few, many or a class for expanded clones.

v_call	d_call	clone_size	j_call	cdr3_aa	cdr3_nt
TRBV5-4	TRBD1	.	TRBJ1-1	CASRRRGQDEAFF	TGTGCCAGCCGAAGGAGGGGGCAGGATGAAGCTTTCTTT
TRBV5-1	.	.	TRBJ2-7	CASSSGRVEQYF	TGCGCCAGCAGTTCTGGCAGGGTCGAGCAGTACTTC
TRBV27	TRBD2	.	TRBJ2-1	CASSLDASGGYNEQFF	TGTGCCAGCAGTTTAGACGCTAGCGGGGGGTACAATGAGCAGTTCTTC
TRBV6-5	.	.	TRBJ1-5	CASSEHNDQPQHF	TGTGCCAGCAGTGAACACAACGATCAGCCCCAGCATTTT
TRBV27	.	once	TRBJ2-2	CASTRGNTGELFF	TGTGCCAGCACAAGGGGGAACACCGGGGAGCTGTTTTTT
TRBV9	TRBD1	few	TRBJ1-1	CASSSGGTATEAFF	TGTGCCAGCAGCAGTGGGGGGACAGCCACTGAAGCTTTCTTT
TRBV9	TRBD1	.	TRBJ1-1	CASSVGTGGSEAFF	TGTGCCAGCAGCGTGGGGACAGGGGGCAGTGAAGCTTTCTTT
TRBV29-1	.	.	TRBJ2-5	CSVVGQWGETQYF	TGCAGCGTTGTGGGACAATGGGGCGAGACCCAGTACTTC
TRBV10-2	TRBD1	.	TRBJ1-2	CASSPTGDGYTF	TGCGCCAGCAGTCCGACAGGGGATGGCTACACCTTC
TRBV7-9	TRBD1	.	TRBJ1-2	CASSAPDRRHGYTF	TGTGCCAGCAGCGCCCCGGACAGGAGGCATGGCTACACCTTC
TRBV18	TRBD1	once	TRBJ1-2	CASSSRQGAGYGYTF	TGTGCCAGCTCATCGAGACAGGGGGCGGGGTATGGCTACACCTTC
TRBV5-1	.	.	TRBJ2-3	CASSLGGSSTDTQYF	TGCGCCAGCTCCCTAGGCGGTTCTAGCACAGATACGCAGTATTTT
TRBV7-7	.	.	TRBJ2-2	CASRPGADTGELFF	TGTGCTAGCAGACCAGGGGCGGACACCGGGGAGCTGTTTTTT
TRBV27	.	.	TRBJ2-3	CASSLSYYTDTQYF	TGTGCCAGCAGTTTATCTTATTACACAGATACGCAGTATTTT
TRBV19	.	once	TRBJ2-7	CASSIGGYEQYF	TGTGCCAGTAGTATTGGAGGCTACGAGCAGTACTTC
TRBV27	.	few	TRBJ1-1	CASSLVGAMNTEAFF	TGTGCCAGCAGTTTAGTGGGAGCAATGAACACTGAAGCTTTCTTT
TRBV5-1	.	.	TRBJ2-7	CASSFDSGNSWEQYF	TGCGCCAGCAGCTTTGATTCAGGGAACTCGTGGGAGCAGTACTTC
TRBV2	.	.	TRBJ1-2	CASSEGVLYGYTF	TGTGCCAGCAGTGAGGGCGTTCTCTATGGCTACACCTTC
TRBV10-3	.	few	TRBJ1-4	CAISPWADEKLFF	TGTGCCATCAGTCCCTGGGCAGACGAAAAACTGTTTTTT
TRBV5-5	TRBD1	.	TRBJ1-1	CASSRGTANTEAFF	TGTGCCAGCAGCAGAGGGACAGCGAACACTGAAGCTTTCTTT
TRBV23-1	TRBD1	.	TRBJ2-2	CASSRPTTGKGTTGELFF	TGCGCCAGCAGTCGCCCGACGACAGGGAAGGGTACGACCGGGGAGCTGTTTTTT
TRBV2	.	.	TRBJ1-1	CASKGGGGRTGNTEAFF	TGTGCCAGCAAGGGGGGAGGGGGACGGACTGGGAACACTGAAGCTTTCTTT
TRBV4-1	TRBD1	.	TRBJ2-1	CASSQEAGGTYNEQFF	TGCGCCAGCAGCCAAGAGGCAGGGGGCACCTACAATGAGCAGTTCTTC
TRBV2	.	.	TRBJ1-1	CASRTFPGNTEAFF	TGTGCCAGCCGGACATTCCCGGGGAACACTGAAGCTTTCTTT
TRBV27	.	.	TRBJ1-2	CASSSTESYGYTF	TGTGCCAGCAGTTCGACAGAAAGCTATGGCTACACCTTC
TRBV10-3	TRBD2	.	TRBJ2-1	CAISGLAGKSEQFF	TGTGCCATCAGCGGCCTAGCGGGGAAAAGTGAGCAGTTCTTC
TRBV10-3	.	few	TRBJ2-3	CAISGVPLGSADTQYF	TGTGCCATCAGTGGGGTTCCCCTTGGGAGTGCAGATACGCAGTATTTT
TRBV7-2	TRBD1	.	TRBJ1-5	CASSLEGTALNQPQHF	TGTGCCAGCAGCTTAGAAGGGACAGCTCTCAATCAGCCCCAGCATTTT
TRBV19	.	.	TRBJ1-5	CASRDKRNQPQHF	TGTGCCAGCAGGGACAAGCGCAATCAGCCCCAGCATTTT
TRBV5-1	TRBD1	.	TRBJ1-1	CASSFSGTGGTEAFF	TGCGCCAGCAGCTTTTCCGGGACAGGGGGAACTGAAGCTTTCTTT
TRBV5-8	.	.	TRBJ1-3	CASSFPGLPSGNTIYF	TGTGCCAGCAGCTTCCCGGGACTGCCCTCTGGAAACACCATATATTTT
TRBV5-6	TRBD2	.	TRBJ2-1	CASSIRTSGGYNEQFF	TGTGCCAGCAGCATAAGGACTAGCGGGGGGTACAATGAGCAGTTCTTC
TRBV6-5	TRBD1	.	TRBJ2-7	CASSLLQGAEGEQYF	TGTGCCAGCAGTCTCTTACAGGGGGCGGAAGGCGAGCAGTACTTC
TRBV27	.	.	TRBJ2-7	CASSSSQLYEQYF	TGTGCCAGCAGTTCCTCACAGCTCTACGAGCAGTACTTC
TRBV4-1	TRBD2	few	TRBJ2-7	CARTSGGLGRYEQYF	TGCGCCAGGACTAGCGGGGGCTTAGGCCGATACGAGCAGTACTTC
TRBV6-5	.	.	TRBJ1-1	CASRTGVNTEAFF	TGTGCCAGCAGGACAGGCGTCAACACTGAGGCTTTCTTT
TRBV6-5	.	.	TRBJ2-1	CASSYEGGMGSNEQFF	TGTGCCAGCAGTTATGAGGGGGGGATGGGCAGCAATGAGCAGTTCTTC
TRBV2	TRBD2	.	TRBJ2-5	CASSLEGLGQETQYF	TGTGCCAGCAGTCTCGAGGGACTAGGCCAAGAGACCCAGTACTTC
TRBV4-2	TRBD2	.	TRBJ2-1	CASSQVIGLAGGLKGNEQFF	TGTGCCAGCAGCCAAGTAATCGGACTAGCGGGGGGGCTAAAGGGGAATGAGCAGTTCTTC
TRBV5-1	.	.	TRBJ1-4	CASSPPGGSTNEKLFF	TGCGCCAGCAGCCCCCCGGGGGGGTCAACTAATGAAAAACTGTTTTTT
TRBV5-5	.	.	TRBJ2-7	CASSLLSSGKVEQYF	TGTGCCAGCAGCTTGCTCTCTTCAGGAAAGGTCGAGCAGTACTTC
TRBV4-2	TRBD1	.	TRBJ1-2	CASSHPLGQGSYGYTF	TGTGCCAGCAGCCACCCCCTCGGACAGGGGAGCTATGGCTACACCTTC
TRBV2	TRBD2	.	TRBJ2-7	CASSDSWDGGYEQYF	TGTGCCAGCAGTGATAGTTGGGACGGGGGGTACGAGCAGTACTTC
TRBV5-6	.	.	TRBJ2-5	CASSLNIRGWETQYF	TGTGCCAGCAGCTTGAATATCCGGGGGTGGGAGACCCAGTACTTC
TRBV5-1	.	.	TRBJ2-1	CASYPDRASMYNEQFF	TGCGCCAGCTATCCGGATAGGGCTAGCATGTACAATGAGCAGTTCTTC
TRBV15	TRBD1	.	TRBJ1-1	CATNDRDSKAFF	TGTGCCACCAACGACCGGGACAGCAAAGCTTTCTTT
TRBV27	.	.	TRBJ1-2	CASSPRQVYGYTF	TGTGCCAGCAGTCCCCGACAGGTTTATGGCTACACCTTC